Detailed here is one T cell receptor beta chain. CDR3 length equals 14 residues. CDR1 MNHEY and CDR2 SVGAGI come from the germline V gene. V lost 5 bases to trimming and J lost 7 bases; unmatched junction nucleotides: 9. This sample was included in a study of control samples from healthy donors and cancer patients. Repertoires were generated with immunoSEQ multiplex PCR, while TCRdb's copy carries only in-frame clones and drops some. This table has under 150,000 clones, roughly 86% appearing once. The source of this sequence is a man in his fifties or sixties with head and neck cancer. The sequencing input was PBMCs. V and J are TRBV6-5 and TRBJ1-2; 8 bases match TRBD1. The CDR3 DNA sequence: TGTGCCAGCAGTCCGGACAGGGCTTCTGTTGGCTACACCTTC. Translation gives CASSPDRASVGYTF.